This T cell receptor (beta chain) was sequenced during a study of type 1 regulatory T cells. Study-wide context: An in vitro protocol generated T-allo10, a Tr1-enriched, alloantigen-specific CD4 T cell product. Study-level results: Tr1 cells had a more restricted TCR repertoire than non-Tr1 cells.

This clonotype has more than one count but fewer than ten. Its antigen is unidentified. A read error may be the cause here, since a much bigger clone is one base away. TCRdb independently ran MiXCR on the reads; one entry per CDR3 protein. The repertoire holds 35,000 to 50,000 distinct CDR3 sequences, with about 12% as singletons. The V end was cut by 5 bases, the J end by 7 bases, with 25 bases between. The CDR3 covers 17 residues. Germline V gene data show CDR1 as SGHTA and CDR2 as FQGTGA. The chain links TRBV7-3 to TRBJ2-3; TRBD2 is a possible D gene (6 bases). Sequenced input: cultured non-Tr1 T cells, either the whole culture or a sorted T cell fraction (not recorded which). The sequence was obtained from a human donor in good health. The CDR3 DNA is TGTGCCAGCAGCCCCCCCGGGACGCCGGGTCGGGAGTATACGCAGTATTTT. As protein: CASSPPGTPGREYTQYF.